The text below deals with one T cell receptor beta chain. A junction end diverges from the germline sequence, so it may reflect a read error. This specimen comes from a study of CD4 and CD8 cells across lung adenocarcinoma regions. Germline lookup yields CDR1 MNHEY and CDR2 SMNVEV (reference sequence). The CDR3 covers 14 residues. TCRdb processed the PCR reads anew with MiXCR; each CDR3 protein has one entry. Seen here are about 16,000 distinct CDR3 sequences, less than 55% observed once, and the top ten hold over 25%. Sequences were obtained from CD8+ T cells from the center of a lung tumor. The chain joins TRBV27 to TRBJ2-4; a possible D gene is TRBD2 (5 bases). The clonotype originates from a female donor with lung adenocarcinoma. The CD4 and CD8 labels of this study may be unreliable. The CDR3 is CGGTRSGAKDTQYF. The CDR3 DNA reads TGTGGCGGCACGCGAAGCGGAGCCAAAGACACTCAGTATTTC.